The 27 T cell receptor beta chains listed next were all sequenced from one sample in a study of identical twins. TCRdb used MiXCR to reprocess the 5' RACE reads, holding one entry per CDR3 protein. The table shows around 240,000 distinct CDR3 sequences, with around 6.6% occurring only once. These data also featured in a second study, about yellow fever vaccine responses in identical twins.

The sample was memory (CD45RO+) T cells sorted from blood. The receptors derive from a young woman in good health.

The J gene is TRBJ1-2, the V gene TRBV7-2, with D maybe TRBD1 (5 bases). In germline, CDR1 is SGHTA, CDR2 FQGNSA. The CDR3 sequence is 16 residues long. V lost 5 bases to trimming and J lost 8 bases, with 24 bases between them. As DNA, the CDR3 is TGTGCCAGCAGCACCGCTGGGGGACGGAACATGAGGGGCTACACCTTC. Protein: CASSTAGGRNMRGYTF.

This clonotype was recorded at least ten times. The rearrangement links TRBV20-1 to TRBJ1-2, with D unresolved. The V gene's germline CDR1 is DFQATT and CDR2 SNEGSKA (reference sequence). CDR3 size: 14 residues. V shed 4 bases and J shed 8 bases, with 20 bases lying between them. CDR3 DNA: TGCAGTGCTAAACAACGGACGCTCCGCCAGGGCTACACCTTC. As protein: CSAKQRTLRQGYTF.

V gene TRBV2 combines with J gene TRBJ2-7, with TRBD2 matching 7 bases. Germline CDR1 reads SNHLY; CDR2 reads FYNNEI. The CDR3 spans 13 residues. V was pared by 4 bases and J by 4 bases, with 4 bases of the junction left unmatched. The CDR3 sequence: CASSAASGYEQYF. The CDR3 bases are TGTGCCAGCAGTGCAGCTAGCGGTTACGAGCAGTACTTC.

This clonotype was seen many times. The rearrangement uses TRBV14 and TRBJ1-1; D unclear. Germline V gene sequence: CDR1 SGHDN, CDR2 FVKESK. V was pared by 1 base and J by 7 bases, with 4 bases between. The CDR3 length is 11 residues. The CDR3 region has the DNA TGTGCCAGCAGCCAAGGGGGTGAAGCTTTCTTT. Protein product: CASSQGGEAFF.

This clonotype was detected many times. J is TRBJ2-1 and V is TRBV7-6; TRBD2 matches 9 bases. Germline V gives CDR1 SGHVS, CDR2 FNYEAQ. V was clipped by 1 base and J by 8 bases; unmatched bases: 12. The CDR3 is 17 amino acids. The CDR3 loop reads CASSLGLGVAGDHEQFF. CDR3 DNA sequence: TGTGCCAGCAGCTTAGGCTTGGGGGTAGCGGGAGACCATGAGCAGTTCTTC.

This clonotype was seen repeatedly, ten times or more. The chain joins TRBV11-2 to TRBJ2-4, with D possibly being TRBD2 (5 bases). The CDR3 length is 14 residues. CDR1 is SGHAT and CDR2 is FQNNGV in the germline V gene. V was cut by 0 bases and J by 7 bases, with 10 bases left in between. The CDR3 DNA reads TGTGCCAGCAGCTTAGAGACGAGAGGGAACATTCAGTACTTC. This translates into CASSLETRGNIQYF.

This chain links TRBV7-9 with TRBJ1-2; 7 positions match TRBD1. The CDR3 extends over 14 amino acids. Losses at the gene ends were 5 bases for V and 6 bases for J; bases not matched to a gene: 9. The germline V gene has CDR1 SEHNR and CDR2 FQNEAQ (reference sequence). As DNA, the CDR3 is TGTGCCAGCAGCCTAACCGGGACAGCAAATGGCTACACCTTC. Amino acid sequence: CASSLTGTANGYTF. The whole variable domain, remainder taken from reference TRBV7-9 and TRBJ1-2, is DTGVSQNPRHKITKRGQNVTFRCDPISEHNRLYWYRQTLGQGPEFLTYFQNEAQLEKSRLLSDRFSAERPKGSFSTLEIQRTEQGDSAMYLCASSLTGTANGYTFGSGTRLTVV.

This clonotype was counted between two and nine times. J is TRBJ1-3 and V is TRBV7-8, with 7 bases identical to TRBD1. This CDR3 region has 16 residues. The junction had 5 bases not matched to a gene; V was cut back by 1 base and J by 2 bases. CDR1 SGHVS and CDR2 FQNEAQ come from the germline V gene. For the CDR3, the DNA is TGTGCCAGCAGCTTAGGAAGTACAGGGGCTGGAAACACCATATATTTT. Its translation: CASSLGSTGAGNTIYF.

J is TRBJ2-1 and V is TRBV3-1, with unresolved D. Trimming took 7 bases from V and 2 from J, leaving 21 bases between them. The germline CDR1 and CDR2 sequences are LGHDT and YNNKEL (reference sequence). CDR3 length: 17 residues. CDR3 nucleotides: TGTGCCAGCATCCGCTTCGGGTCGGCTAGTCCCTACAATGAGCAGTTCTTC. It encodes CASIRFGSASPYNEQFF.

The chain carries TRBV5-1 and TRBJ2-2; 10 bases map to TRBD1. This CDR3 has 15 residues. Losses at the gene ends were 7 bases for V and 3 bases for J; bases not matched to a gene: 6. CDR1 and CDR2 (germline): SGHRS, YFSETQ. The CDR3 loop is CASGGQGVDTGELFF. DNA of the CDR3: TGCGCCAGCGGAGGACAGGGGGTGGACACCGGGGAGCTGTTTTTT.

There are many counts of this clonotype. The rearrangement links TRBV25-1 to TRBJ1-2; 8 nucleotides agree with TRBD1. Germline CDR1 MGHDK, CDR2 SYGVNS. The CDR3 totals 16 residues. The V gene end was trimmed by 4 bases and the J gene end by 3 bases; junction bases not matched to a gene: 10. CDR3 DNA: TGTGCCAGCAGTGGGCCGACAGGGGCCACGGACTATGGCTACACCTTC. Protein: CASSGPTGATDYGYTF.

This clonotype was counted at least ten times. J is TRBJ2-1 and V is TRBV12-3 or TRBV12-4; D may be TRBD2 (6 bases). This CDR3 has 14 amino acids. Trimming stripped 2 bases from V and 4 bases from J, with 9 bases between. The CDR3 DNA reads as TGTGCCAGCAGTTTATCGACTAGATACAATGAGCAGTTCTTC. Translated, it gives CASSLSTRYNEQFF.

CDR3 residues: CRGGGVGAFF. The CDR3 DNA reads as TGCAGGGGGGGGGGCGTCGGAGCTTTCTTT. The rearrangement links TRBV20-1 to TRBJ1-1, with TRBD1 as a possible D gene (6 bases). Germline CDR1 DFQATT, CDR2 SNEGSKA (reference sequence). This CDR3 contains 10 residues.

There are a few counts of this clonotype. V and J are TRBV3-1 and TRBJ1-5, with D unclear. V was shortened by 0 bases and J by 7 bases, with 7 bases between the two germline ends. The CDR3 sequence is 13 residues long. Germline lookup yields CDR1 LGHDT and CDR2 YNNKEL (reference sequence). The CDR3, as DNA: TGTGCCAGCAGCCAAGATCTCAGGCAGCCCCAGCATTTT. Amino acids: CASSQDLRQPQHF.

The table lists this clonotype with a few counts. V is TRBV7-2 and J is TRBJ2-7; weak D call: TRBD2 (6 bases). The CDR3 loop spans 15 amino acids. Trimming took 6 bases from V and 3 from J, leaving 18 bases between them. Germline assignment: CDR1 SGHTA and CDR2 FQGNSA. The CDR3 reads CASSDGTAWGYEQYF. CDR3 nucleotides: TGTGCCAGCAGTGACGGGACTGCCTGGGGCTACGAGCAGTACTTC.

This clonotype was seen repeatedly, ten times or more. The CDR3 sequence: CASSLPGQSPLHF. The CDR3 bases are TGTGCCAGCAGCCTTCCAGGCCAGTCACCCCTCCACTTT. V usage is TRBV3-1 and J usage is TRBJ1-6; D is unclear. V lost 4 bases, J lost 10 bases, and 11 bases lay in between. CDR3 length equals 13 residues. The germline CDR1 and CDR2 sequences are LGHDT and YNNKEL (reference sequence).

Many counts were recorded for this clonotype. This chain uses TRBV13 with TRBJ1-1, with a possible D match to TRBD1 (5 bases). Between the trimmed V and J ends, which lost 2 bases and 0 bases, there was a span of 16 bases. The CDR3 has 17 residues. CDR1 is PRHDT and CDR2 is FYEKMQ in the germline V gene (reference sequence). CDR3 residues: CASSLSRVGGVNTEAFF. The CDR3 DNA follows: TGTGCCAGCAGCTTATCCAGGGTTGGAGGTGTGAACACTGAAGCTTTCTTT.

This clonotype occurred many times. The gene calls are TRBV5-1 and TRBJ2-7, with a weak D call TRBD1 (5 bases). V lost 0 bases, J lost 5 bases, and 12 bases lay in between. This CDR3 spans 14 amino acids. The germline gives CDR1 SGHRS, CDR2 YFSETQ. The CDR3 sequence: CASSLDETRDEQYF. The CDR3 coding sequence is TGCGCCAGCAGCTTGGACGAAACCAGGGACGAGCAGTACTTC.

This clonotype was observed at least ten times. The J gene is TRBJ2-2, the V gene TRBV11-2, with TRBD1 as a possible D gene (5 bases). Germline loops: CDR1 SGHAT, CDR2 FQNNGV. CDR3 size: 17 residues. The germline V and J ends were trimmed by 0 bases and 0 bases, with 11 bases remaining between them. DNA of the CDR3: TGTGCCAGCAGCTTAGATCTTGACAGAACGAACACCGGGGAGCTGTTTTTT. This encodes CASSLDLDRTNTGELFF.

This rearrangement joins TRBV6-1 to TRBJ2-2; TRBD1 might be the D (6 bases). The V end lost 4 bases, the J end lost 4 bases, and 16 bases lay between the germline ends. Looked up from germline, CDR1 is MNHNS and CDR2 is SASEGT. The CDR3 length is 16 residues. The CDR3 reads CASSVAVRGSTGELFF. The CDR3, as DNA: TGTGCCAGCAGTGTTGCTGTTAGGGGGAGCACCGGGGAGCTGTTTTTT.

There are many counts of this clonotype. The V call is TRBV6-1, the J call TRBJ2-1, with 9 bases that match TRBD1. The J segment lost 7 bases and the V segment lost 6 bases, leaving 7 bases of the junction unmatched. Germline V gene sequence: CDR1 MNHNS, CDR2 SASEGT. The CDR3 runs to 14 residues. The CDR3 spells CASRHRDRENEQFF. For the CDR3, the DNA is TGTGCCAGCAGGCACCGGGACAGGGAGAATGAGCAGTTCTTC.

This clonotype was picked up many times. This chain links TRBV4-1 with TRBJ2-3; 14 nucleotides align to TRBD2. The CDR3 has 16 residues. Germline V gene sequence: CDR1 MGHRA, CDR2 YSYEKL. Trimming removed 1 base from V and 6 bases from J; junction bases left unmatched: 3. CDR3 DNA: TGCGCCAGCAGCCAAGCGAGGACTAGCGGGAGGGATACGCAGTATTTT. This translates into CASSQARTSGRDTQYF.

The chain is built from TRBV15 and TRBJ2-7; D may correspond to TRBD1 or TRBD2 (6 bases each). Per the germline V gene, CDR1 is LNHNV and CDR2 is YYDKDF (reference sequence). There are 17 residues in the CDR3. V was cut by 4 bases and J by 0 bases, with 19 bases left in between. The CDR3 region has the DNA TGTGCCACCAGCAAGAGGGGGGCCGGACGACACTCCTACGAGCAGTACTTC. Translation gives CATSKRGAGRHSYEQYF.

Only a few counts were recorded for this clonotype. This chain joins TRBV3-1 and TRBJ2-7; 9 nucleotides line up with TRBD2. The CDR3 length is 16 residues. The J segment lost 4 bases and the V segment lost 1 base, leaving 8 bases of the junction unmatched. The germline V gene encodes CDR1 LGHDT and CDR2 YNNKEL (reference sequence). The CDR3 spells CASSQGPPGLAYEQYF. In DNA form, the CDR3 reads TGTGCCAGCAGCCAAGGGCCACCTGGACTAGCGTACGAGCAGTACTTC.

This clonotype was observed many times. This chain joins TRBV7-8 and TRBJ2-2; D is ambiguous. Germline V CDR1 and CDR2: SGHVS, FQNEAQ. V shed 5 bases and J shed 4 bases, with 14 bases lying between them. The CDR3 consists of 15 residues. CDR3 residues: CASSPPGYSTGELFF. CDR3 nucleotide sequence: TGTGCCAGCAGCCCGCCCGGGTACTCCACCGGGGAGCTGTTTTTT.

This sequence joins TRBV21-1 and TRBJ2-2; TRBD2, the D gene given by the table, was not confirmed from the DNA. TRBV21-1 is noted as a pseudogene. The CDR3 runs 18 residues. The CDR3 here is CASSLGGHGGHNTGELFF. Written as DNA, the CDR3 is TGTGCCAGCAGCCTAGGAGGGCACGGGGGTCATAACACCGGGGAGCTGTTTTTT.

V usage is TRBV6-5 and J usage is TRBJ2-6; 8 bases agree with TRBD1. The CDR3 spans 19 residues. Germline V gene data show CDR1 as MNHEY and CDR2 as SVGAGI. The ends lost 2 bases at V and 1 base at J; junction bases unmatched: 10. The CDR3 spells CASSYEWRQGWSGANVLTF. CDR3 DNA: TGTGCCAGCAGTTACGAGTGGCGACAGGGGTGGTCTGGGGCCAACGTCCTGACTTTC.